The 24 T cell receptor beta chains reported below all come from one sample, sequenced in a study of T-cell reconstitution after alpha-beta-depleted transplantation in children. During its preparation, the TCRbeta library received unique molecular identifiers. TCRdb itself ran the PCR reads through MiXCR, one entry per CDR3 protein. The table lists under 250,000 distinct CDR3 sequences, 20% to 30% of them singletons. This material consisted of PBMCs, mostly from graft donor cells, taken 360 days after TCRalphabeta/CD19-depleted stem cell transplant. The receptor set was obtained from a female patient aged 2 to 10 who had a stem cell transplant for congenital amegakaryocytic thrombocytopenia, so the T cells may come from the graft donor.

V usage is TRBV12-3 or TRBV12-4 and J usage is TRBJ2-7, with D tentatively TRBD2 (5 bases). V shed 4 bases and J shed 1 base, with 11 bases lying between them. This CDR3 spans 14 amino acids. Here the CDR3 DNA reads TGTGCCAGCAGTTCCAGCGGACGTTCCTACGAGCAGTACTTC. This codes for CASSSSGRSYEQYF.

In its sample, this clonotype was seen a few times. This chain connects TRBV20-1 to TRBJ2-1; no clear D. CDR1 and CDR2 (germline): DFQATT, SNEGSKA (reference sequence). The CDR3 runs 13 residues. Trimming took off 5 bases at V and 2 bases at J, with 10 bases between the two ends. This CDR3 reads CSARPLAYNEQFF. The CDR3 coding sequence is TGCAGTGCTCGACCGTTAGCCTACAATGAGCAGTTCTTC.

The J gene is TRBJ1-5, the V gene TRBV2; D remains unclear. Germline V gene data show CDR1 as SNHLY and CDR2 as FYNNEI. V was shortened by 8 bases and J by 5 bases, with 7 bases between the two germline ends. The CDR3 covers 11 residues. DNA for the CDR3: TGTGCCAGCTCGATGGATCAGCCCCAGCATTTT. Protein: CASSMDQPQHF.

This clonotype was found a few times. The chain couples TRBV12-3 or TRBV12-4 to TRBJ2-1, with TRBD2 identical over 12 bases. The junction had 8 bases not matched to a gene; V was cut back by 5 bases and J by 9 bases. This CDR3 has 15 residues. In DNA form, the CDR3 reads TGTGCCAGCAGTAGAGGACTAGCGGGAAATTTTGAGCAGTTCTTC. Residues: CASSRGLAGNFEQFF.

The sample holds many counts of this clonotype. The rearrangement joins TRBV2 to TRBJ2-1, with D unclear. The V end was cut by 3 bases, the J end by 7 bases, with 13 bases between. This CDR3 has 14 residues. From germline, CDR1 is SNHLY and CDR2 FYNNEI. CDR3 sequence (DNA): TGTGCCAGCAGTGATTTCCTCTCTCCTAATGAGCAGTTCTTC. It translates to CASSDFLSPNEQFF.

This clonotype was detected only a few times. The chain joins TRBV10-3 to TRBJ2-3; D is perhaps TRBD1 or TRBD2 (5 bases each). The CDR3 length is 15 residues. V shed 4 bases and J shed 0 bases, with 11 bases lying between them. Germline loops: CDR1 ENHRY, CDR2 SYGVKD. The CDR3 bases are TGTGCCATCAGTGTGGGGACGGGTAGCACAGATACGCAGTATTTT. It encodes CAISVGTGSTDTQYF.

The chain links TRBV20-1 to TRBJ1-3; D is unclear. Deletions cut 2 bases from V and 2 bases from J, with 10 bases between. Germline values: CDR1 DFQATT, CDR2 SNEGSKA (reference sequence). CDR3 length: 14 amino acids. The CDR3 region is CSARIWGTGNTIYF. The CDR3 bases are TGCAGTGCTAGAATCTGGGGTACTGGAAACACCATATATTTT.

This rearrangement joins TRBV10-3 to TRBJ2-5; 7 bases fit TRBD2. V lost 3 bases, J lost 5 bases, and 9 bases stayed unmatched. Germline lookup yields CDR1 ENHRY and CDR2 SYGVKD. CDR3 size: 15 residues. CDR3 protein: CAISDPTSHGETQYF. The CDR3 DNA reads TGTGCCATCAGTGATCCGACTAGCCACGGGGAGACCCAGTACTTC.

This clonotype occurred a few times. CDR3 DNA: TGTGCCAGCAGCTTAAGGGCTAGCGGCATTCAAACCAATGAGCAGTTCTTC. Translating it yields CASSLRASGIQTNEQFF. The chain is built from TRBV7-2 and TRBJ2-1, with 7 bases that match TRBD2. Trimming at V came to 2 bases and at J to 6 bases, leaving 13 bases not matched to a gene. Germline-derived CDR1 and CDR2 are SGHTA and FQGNSA. The CDR3 covers 17 residues.

The chain links TRBV12-3 or TRBV12-4 to TRBJ2-3; D not certain. This CDR3 has 12 amino acids. V lost 6 bases, J lost 1 base, and 5 bases lay in between. CDR3 sequence reads: CASSYRTDTQYF. The CDR3 coding sequence is TGTGCCAGCAGCTATCGCACAGATACGCAGTATTTT.

This clonotype came up a few times. The rearrangement joins TRBV2 to TRBJ1-6; no firm D call. V lost 8 bases, J lost 2 bases, and 7 bases lay in between. The CDR3 loop spans 13 amino acids. Germline CDR1 and CDR2: SNHLY and FYNNEI. CDR3 nucleotide sequence: TGTGCCAGCGCAACAGCCTATAATTCACCCCTCCACTTT. Its translation is CASATAYNSPLHF.

This clonotype was picked up a small number of times. This may arise from a read error, as a much more abundant clone is one base away. The chain is built from TRBV25-1 and TRBJ2-3, with no clear D. This CDR3 region has 11 residues. Germline V gene lookup returns CDR1 MGHDK and CDR2 SYGVNS. The CDR3 nucleotides read TGTGTCAGCAGTGAGGTGCATACGCAGTATTTT. This translates into CVSSEVHTQYF.

This clonotype was counted only a few times. This chain uses TRBV11-2 with TRBJ1-6, with 7 bases lining up with TRBD1. CDR3 length: 15 amino acids. Trimming removed 5 bases from V and 6 bases from J; junction bases left unmatched: 7. Germline V gene data show CDR1 as SGHAT and CDR2 as FQNNGV. The CDR3 DNA sequence: TGTGCCAGCAGCCCTAACAGGGGTGGTAATTCACCCCTCCACTTT. Encoded protein: CASSPNRGGNSPLHF.

This clonotype was observed a handful of times. The junction departs from germline at one end; a sequencing error may be responsible. In DNA form, the CDR3 reads TGTGCCATCAGGGGGACAGGACAGGGGGACGAGCAATACTTC. It is translated as CAIRGTGQGDEQYF. The V call is TRBV10-3, the J call TRBJ2-7; the match to TRBD1 covers 10 bases. The CDR3 totals 14 residues. Germline V gives CDR1 ENHRY, CDR2 SYGVKD.

This clonotype was detected ten times or more. V is TRBV12-3 or TRBV12-4 and J is TRBJ2-1, with 7 positions matching TRBD2. Trimming at V came to 7 bases and at J to 7 bases, leaving 10 bases not matched to a gene. CDR3 size: 14 residues. In DNA, the CDR3 is TGTGCCAGCAACGGGGCTAGCGGATCTAATGAGCAGTTCTTC. Translating gives CASNGASGSNEQFF.

This clonotype turned up a few times. The chain has TRBV7-9 and TRBJ2-1, with D perhaps assigned TRBD1 or TRBD2 (5 bases each). The CDR3 has 16 amino acids. The V and J ends lost 5 bases and 0 bases respectively, with 14 bases between them. Germline lookup yields CDR1 SEHNR and CDR2 FQNEAQ (reference sequence). The DNA for the CDR3 is TGTGCCAGCAGCCCAGGGTTTGCGGGCTCCTACAATGAGCAGTTCTTC. Protein sequence: CASSPGFAGSYNEQFF.

This clonotype appeared a few times. The chain has TRBV12-3 or TRBV12-4 and TRBJ2-7; no clear D. The CDR3 covers 14 residues. Trimming took 6 bases from V and 5 from J, leaving 17 bases between them. CDR3 coding DNA: TGTGCCAGCAGCTCCGCCAACTCGTGGGACGAGCAGTACTTC. Its translation: CASSSANSWDEQYF.

This clonotype was seen repeatedly, ten times or more. V usage is TRBV10-3 and J usage is TRBJ2-7; 9 nucleotides align to TRBD2. The ends lost 4 bases at V and 2 bases at J; junction bases unmatched: 6. The CDR3 contains 15 residues. Germline assignment: CDR1 ENHRY and CDR2 SYGVKD. CDR3 nucleotide sequence: TGTGCCATCAGTGGTGCGACTAGCGGCACCTACGAGCAGTACTTC. Translated: CAISGATSGTYEQYF.

In this sample, this clonotype turned up many times. The chain uses TRBV12-3 or TRBV12-4 and TRBJ2-7, with no clear D. This CDR3 has 14 residues. V was cut by 1 base and J by 3 bases, with 10 bases left in between. The CDR3: CASSLVKGIYEQYF. The CDR3 region has the DNA TGTGCCAGCAGTTTAGTGAAGGGTATCTACGAGCAGTACTTC.

The chain is built from TRBV4-1 and TRBJ1-2; possible D gene TRBD1, 6 bases. Between the trimmed V and J ends, which lost 4 bases and 4 bases, there was a span of 13 bases. Per germline, CDR1 MGHRA and CDR2 YSYEKL. The CDR3 is made up of 14 amino acids. The CDR3 nucleotides are TGCGCCAGCAGCCGCGACAGGATGGGCTATGGCTACACCTTC. This gives the protein CASSRDRMGYGYTF.

This clonotype has more than one count but fewer than ten. The V gene is TRBV5-1, the J gene TRBJ2-2, with no clear D. The CDR3 spans 13 residues. Germline V gene sequence: CDR1 SGHRS, CDR2 YFSETQ. V was trimmed by 1 base and J by 3 bases, leaving 4 bases between them. CDR3 in DNA: TGCGCCAGCAGCTTGAAGGACACCGGGGAGCTGTTTTTT. Amino acids: CASSLKDTGELFF.

This clonotype was picked up a small number of times. The CDR3 DNA sequence: TGCAGCGTTGTCCCAACACTAGCGGAAGGATCTACGCAGTATTTT. This encodes CSVVPTLAEGSTQYF. The rearrangement links TRBV29-1 to TRBJ2-3; 8 bases are shared with TRBD2. J was trimmed by 8 bases and V by 4 bases; bases with no gene match: 14. This CDR3 comprises 15 residues. Germline values: CDR1 SQVTM, CDR2 ANQGSEA.

The genes are TRBV11-2 and TRBJ2-3; the D gene is possibly TRBD2 (5 bases). CDR3 length: 15 amino acids. Germline CDR1 SGHAT, CDR2 FQNNGV. Trimming stripped 4 bases from V and 2 bases from J, with 13 bases between. The CDR3 DNA reads as TGTGCCAGCAGCTCCCGCGGAGGCTTCACAGATACGCAGTATTTT. It yields the protein CASSSRGGFTDTQYF.

This clonotype was counted many times. The rearrangement uses TRBV20-1 and TRBJ1-1; no reliable D call. The CDR3 loop spans 14 amino acids. CDR1 and CDR2 from the germline V gene are DFQATT and SNEGSKA (reference sequence). Trimming took 1 base from V and 2 from J, leaving 11 bases between them. CDR3 in DNA: TGCAGTGCTAGAGGAGCTGGCCGCAACACTGAAGCTTTCTTT. Its translation: CSARGAGRNTEAFF.